The rows below give T cell receptor beta chains drawn from one sample of a study of blood T cells in healthy people across ages. TCRdb redid the calling of the 5' RACE reads with MiXCR, one entry per CDR3 protein. The sample has roughly 570,000 distinct CDR3 sequences, about 25% seen once; the top ten hold about 18%. Source material: blood. The receptor set was obtained from a woman in her seventies in good health. Both conserved end residues are part of each CDR3. The order of the fields is D gene, J gene, V gene, CDR3 protein. A D gene is named only where the DNA matches it firmly.

-	TRBJ2-1	TRBV18	CASSYTSDEQFF
TRBD2	TRBJ2-1	TRBV11-2	CASSWTSGGALYNEQFF
-	-	TRBV5-6	CASSFMGSGNEQYF
-	TRBJ2-5	TRBV7-2	CASSSDLWILETQYF
-	TRBJ2-7	TRBV7-6	CASSARTGGEQYF
-	TRBJ1-3	TRBV7-8	CASSFSTTGNTIYF
-	TRBJ2-7	TRBV7-8	CASSLGTLSYEQYF
TRBD1	TRBJ1-1	TRBV4-3	CASSQPGTGGGSTEAFF
-	TRBJ1-1	TRBV7-9	CASSLGTLPTEAFF
-	TRBJ2-7	TRBV29-1	CSVEKAPSSGAQYF
-	TRBJ2-7	TRBV20-1	CSASRPFIYEQYF
TRBD1	TRBJ2-5	TRBV20-1	CSAGPSGQDPSPRKTQYF
TRBD1	TRBJ1-1	TRBV5-1	CASSLTPGQGVDTEAFF
-	TRBJ2-3	TRBV20-1	CSARCPFPRAYSRVRYTQYF
-	TRBJ2-6	TRBV5-1	CASRDTGANVLTF
-	TRBJ1-2	TRBV6-6	CASHHPRHYGNTF
TRBD2	TRBJ2-3	TRBV6-1	CASSEFIPGGHTDTQYF
-	TRBJ1-2	TRBV7-2	CASSLDGGWHYTF
-	-	TRBV7-2	CASSPGGTANEQFF
TRBD1	TRBJ1-2	TRBV5-1	CASSPGGQTRYGYTF
TRBD1	TRBJ1-3	TRBV27	CASSPGQAFSGNTIYF
TRBD1	TRBJ2-4	TRBV5-1	CASSLAQAGGSNIQYF
-	TRBJ1-1	TRBV29-1	CSIARGPNTEAFF
-	TRBJ2-1	TRBV7-2	CASSLVRHEQFF
-	TRBJ2-3	TRBV27	CASNWGGFTDTQYF
-	TRBJ2-4	TRBV5-5	CASSFGGRNIQYF
-	TRBJ2-5	TRBV6-1	CASSEWAQYF
TRBD2	TRBJ2-3	TRBV10-3	CAISELLAGGPTDTQYF
TRBD2	TRBJ2-5	TRBV7-2	CASSLQRGEGETQYF
-	TRBJ1-1	TRBV20-1	CSARGLEEIERTEAFF
-	TRBJ2-2	TRBV6-1	CASTPRKAPNTGELFF
-	TRBJ1-5	TRBV7-9	CASSPREGPQHF
-	TRBJ1-4	TRBV5-6	CASSLAGFNEKLFF
TRBD1	TRBJ1-1	TRBV5-1	CASSLGTGGVGNTEAFF
TRBD1	TRBJ1-4	TRBV12-3/TRBV12-4	CASSRRGQGSELFF
-	TRBJ1-1	TRBV27	CASSPAGGWQTEAFF
-	TRBJ1-1	TRBV12-3/TRBV12-4	CASSSRTVEAFF
-	TRBJ2-5	TRBV5-1	CASSLGATSQETQYF
TRBD1	TRBJ2-2	TRBV6-1	CASREIDRVVGTGGYRMAGELFF
-	TRBJ1-2	TRBV6-6	CASSYNRGNYGYTF
-	TRBJ2-3	TRBV13	CASSLTGLSGDTQCF
-	TRBJ2-2	TRBV6-6	CASSYRAQATGELFF
TRBD2	TRBJ2-5	TRBV6-2/TRBV6-3	CASSSRTSGGTSQETQYF
-	TRBJ1-2	TRBV3-1	CASSQGWGRGGYTF
TRBD1	TRBJ1-1	TRBV5-1	CASSLGQGYDTEAFF
-	TRBJ1-5	TRBV3-1	CASSQKEEGPYSNQPQHF